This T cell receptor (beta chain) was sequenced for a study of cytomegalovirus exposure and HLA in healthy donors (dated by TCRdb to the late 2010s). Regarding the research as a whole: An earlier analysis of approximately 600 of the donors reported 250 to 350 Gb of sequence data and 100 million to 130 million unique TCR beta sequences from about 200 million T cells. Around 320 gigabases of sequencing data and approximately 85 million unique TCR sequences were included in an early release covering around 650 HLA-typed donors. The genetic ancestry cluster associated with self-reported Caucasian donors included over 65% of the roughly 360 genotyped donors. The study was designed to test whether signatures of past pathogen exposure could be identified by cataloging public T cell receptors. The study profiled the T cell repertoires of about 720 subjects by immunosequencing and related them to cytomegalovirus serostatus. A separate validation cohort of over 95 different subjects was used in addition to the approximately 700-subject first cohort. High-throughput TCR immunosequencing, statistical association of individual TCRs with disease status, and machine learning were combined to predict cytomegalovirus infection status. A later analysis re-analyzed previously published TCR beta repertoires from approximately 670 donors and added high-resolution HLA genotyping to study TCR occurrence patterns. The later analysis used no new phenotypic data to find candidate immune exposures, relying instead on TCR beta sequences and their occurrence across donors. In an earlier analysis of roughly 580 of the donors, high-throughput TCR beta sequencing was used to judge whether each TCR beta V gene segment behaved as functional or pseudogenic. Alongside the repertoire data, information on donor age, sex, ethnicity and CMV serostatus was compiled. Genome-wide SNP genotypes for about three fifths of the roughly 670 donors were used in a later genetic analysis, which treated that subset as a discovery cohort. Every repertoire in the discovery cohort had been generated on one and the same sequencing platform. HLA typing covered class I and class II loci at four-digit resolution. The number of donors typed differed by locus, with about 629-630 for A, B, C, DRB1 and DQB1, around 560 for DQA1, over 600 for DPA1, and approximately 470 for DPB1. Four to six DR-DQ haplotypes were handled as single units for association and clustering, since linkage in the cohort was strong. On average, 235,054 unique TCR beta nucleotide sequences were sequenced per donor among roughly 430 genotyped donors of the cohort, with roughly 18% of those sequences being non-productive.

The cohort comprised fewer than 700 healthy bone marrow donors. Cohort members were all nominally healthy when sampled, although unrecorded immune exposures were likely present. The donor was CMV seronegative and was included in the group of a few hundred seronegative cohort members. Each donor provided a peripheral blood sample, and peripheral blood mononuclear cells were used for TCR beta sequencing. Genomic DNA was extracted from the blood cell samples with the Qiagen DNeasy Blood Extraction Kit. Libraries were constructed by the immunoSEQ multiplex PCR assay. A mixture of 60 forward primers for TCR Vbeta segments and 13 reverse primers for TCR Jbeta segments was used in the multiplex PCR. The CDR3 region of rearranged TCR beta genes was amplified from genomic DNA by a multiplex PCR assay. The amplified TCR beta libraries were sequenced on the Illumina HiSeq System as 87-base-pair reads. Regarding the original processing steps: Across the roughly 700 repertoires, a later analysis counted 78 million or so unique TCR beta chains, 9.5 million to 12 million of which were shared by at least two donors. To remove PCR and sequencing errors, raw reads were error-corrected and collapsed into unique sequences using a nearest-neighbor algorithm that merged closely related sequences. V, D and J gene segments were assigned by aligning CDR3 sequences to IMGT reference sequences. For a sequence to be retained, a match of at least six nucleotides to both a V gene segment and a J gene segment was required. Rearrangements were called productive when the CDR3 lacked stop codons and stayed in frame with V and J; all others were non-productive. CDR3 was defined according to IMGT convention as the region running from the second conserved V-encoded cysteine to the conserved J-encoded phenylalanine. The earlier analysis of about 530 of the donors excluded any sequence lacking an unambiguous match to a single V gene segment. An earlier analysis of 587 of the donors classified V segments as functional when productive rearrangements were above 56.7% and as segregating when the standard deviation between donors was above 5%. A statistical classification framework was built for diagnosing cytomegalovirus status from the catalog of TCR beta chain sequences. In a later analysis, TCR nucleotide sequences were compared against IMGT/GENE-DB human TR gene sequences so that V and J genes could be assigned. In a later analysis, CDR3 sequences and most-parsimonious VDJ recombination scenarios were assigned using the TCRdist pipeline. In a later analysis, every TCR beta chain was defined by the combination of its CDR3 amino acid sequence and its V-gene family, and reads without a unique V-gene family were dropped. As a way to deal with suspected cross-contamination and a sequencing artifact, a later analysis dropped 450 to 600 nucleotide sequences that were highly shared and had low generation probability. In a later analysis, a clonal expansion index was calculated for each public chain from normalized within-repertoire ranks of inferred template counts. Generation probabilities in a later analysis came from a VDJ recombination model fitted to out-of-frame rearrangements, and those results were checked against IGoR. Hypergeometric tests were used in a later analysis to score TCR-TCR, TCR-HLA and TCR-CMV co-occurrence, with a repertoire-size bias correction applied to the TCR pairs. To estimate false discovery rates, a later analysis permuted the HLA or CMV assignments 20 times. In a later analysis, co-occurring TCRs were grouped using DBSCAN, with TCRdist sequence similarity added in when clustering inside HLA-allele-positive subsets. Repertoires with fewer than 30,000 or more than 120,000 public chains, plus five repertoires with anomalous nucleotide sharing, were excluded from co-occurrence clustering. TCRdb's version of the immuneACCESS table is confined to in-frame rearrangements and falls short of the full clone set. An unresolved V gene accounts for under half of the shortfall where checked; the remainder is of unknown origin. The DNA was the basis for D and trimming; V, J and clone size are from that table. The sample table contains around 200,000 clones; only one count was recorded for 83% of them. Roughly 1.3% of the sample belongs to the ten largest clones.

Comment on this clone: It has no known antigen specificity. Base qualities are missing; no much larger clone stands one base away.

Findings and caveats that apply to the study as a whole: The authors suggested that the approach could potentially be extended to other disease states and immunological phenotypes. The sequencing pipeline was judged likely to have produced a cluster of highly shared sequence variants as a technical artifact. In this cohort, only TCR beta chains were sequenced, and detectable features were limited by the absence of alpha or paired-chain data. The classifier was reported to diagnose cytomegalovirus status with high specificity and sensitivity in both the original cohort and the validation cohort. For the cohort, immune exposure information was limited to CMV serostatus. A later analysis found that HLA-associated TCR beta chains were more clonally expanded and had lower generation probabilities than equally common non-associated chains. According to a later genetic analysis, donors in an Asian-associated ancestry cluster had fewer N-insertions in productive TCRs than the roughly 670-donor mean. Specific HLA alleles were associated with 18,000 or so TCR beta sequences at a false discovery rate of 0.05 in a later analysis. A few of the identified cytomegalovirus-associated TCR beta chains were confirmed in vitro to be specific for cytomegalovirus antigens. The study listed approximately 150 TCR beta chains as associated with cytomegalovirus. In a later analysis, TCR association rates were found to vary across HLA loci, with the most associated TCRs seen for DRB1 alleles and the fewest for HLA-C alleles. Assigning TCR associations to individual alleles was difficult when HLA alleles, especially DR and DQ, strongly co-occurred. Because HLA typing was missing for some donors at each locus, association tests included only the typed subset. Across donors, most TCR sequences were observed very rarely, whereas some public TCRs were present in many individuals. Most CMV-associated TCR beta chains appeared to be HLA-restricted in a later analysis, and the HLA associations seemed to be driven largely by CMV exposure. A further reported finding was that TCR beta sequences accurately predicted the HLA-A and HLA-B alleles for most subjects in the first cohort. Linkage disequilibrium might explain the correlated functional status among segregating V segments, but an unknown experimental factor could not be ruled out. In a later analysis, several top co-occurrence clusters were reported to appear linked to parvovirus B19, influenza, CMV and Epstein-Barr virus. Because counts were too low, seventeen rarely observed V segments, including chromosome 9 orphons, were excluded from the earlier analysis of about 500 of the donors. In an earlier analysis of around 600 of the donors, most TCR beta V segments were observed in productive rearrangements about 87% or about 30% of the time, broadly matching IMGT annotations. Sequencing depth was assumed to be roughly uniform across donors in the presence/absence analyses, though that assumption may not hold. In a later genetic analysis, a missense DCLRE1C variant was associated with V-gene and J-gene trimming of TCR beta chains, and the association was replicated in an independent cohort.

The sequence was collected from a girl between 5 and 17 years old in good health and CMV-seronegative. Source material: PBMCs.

CDR3 sequence: CASALPQGTQDTIYF. The nucleotides read TGTGCCAGCGCCCTGCCCCAGGGCACCCAAGACACCATATATTTT. The V and J genes are TRBV28 and TRBJ1-3; TRBD1 is perhaps the D gene, given 5 matching bases. V is pared back by 8 bases and J by 8 bases, with 22 bases lying between the germline termini. CDR1 is given as MDHEN and CDR2 as SYDVKM, both from the germline V gene. From its cysteine to its phenylalanine, the CDR3 spans 15 amino acids. Only the CDR3 portion is preserved as DNA: 45 bases, with reading frame beginning at the first base. Supplemented by the reference TRBV28 and TRBJ1-3 proteins around the CDR3, the complete variable domain is DVKVTQSSRYLVKRTGEKVFLECVQDMDHENMFWYRQDPGLGLRLIYFSYDVKMKEKGDIPEGYSVSREKKERFSLILESASTNQTSMYLCASALPQGTQDTIYFGEGSWLTVV.